Listed below are T cell receptor beta chains from one sample, sequenced in a study of cytomegalovirus exposure and HLA in healthy donors. Using immunoSEQ multiplex PCR, the repertoire was profiled, and TCRdb retains in-frame clones only, with some absent. Seen here are 110,000 or so clones, nearly 97% observed once, and the top ten hold roughly 0.67%. What was sequenced was PBMCs. These receptor sequences come from a woman under 30 in good health and CMV-seronegative. Both conserved end residues are part of each CDR3. Each record gives: V gene, D gene, J gene, clone size, CDR3 DNA, CDR3 protein. A D gene is named only where the DNA matches it firmly. A row's size may be missing; if present it is once, few, many or a size class.

TRBV10-3	TRBD2	TRBJ2-2	-	TGTGCCATCAATAGAGGTAGCGGGGGACCGAACACCGGGGAGCTGTTTTTT	CAINRGSGGPNTGELFF
TRBV6-6	-	TRBJ1-6	-	TGTGCCAGCAGTCGTACAGGGTCCGGCAATTCACCCCTCCACTTT	CASSRTGSGNSPLHF
TRBV5-4	TRBD1	TRBJ2-1	-	TGTGCCAGCAGCTCCCGGACAGGGGCCCTTACGAGGCAGTTCTTC	CASSSRTGALTRQFF
TRBV10-3	-	TRBJ1-1	-	TGTGCCATCAGACGACCGGGGGATACCTCTGAAGCTTTCTTT	CAIRRPGDTSEAFF
TRBV11-3	-	TRBJ1-1	-	TGTGCCAGCAGCTTACAGGGGAGCACTGAAGCTTTCTTT	CASSLQGSTEAFF
TRBV7-9	-	TRBJ2-7	once	TGTGCCAGCAGCTCATCCCTACTTAGTTTCGAGCAGTACTTC	CASSSSLLSFEQYF
TRBV6-1	-	TRBJ2-2	-	TGTGCCAGCAGCCCTACCGTGGCGAACACCGGGGAGCTGTTTTTT	CASSPTVANTGELFF
TRBV18	TRBD1	TRBJ1-2	-	TGTGCCAGCTCACCACCCTACCGGGACAGCCTCTATGGCTACACCTTC	CASSPPYRDSLYGYTF
TRBV30	TRBD1	TRBJ2-1	-	TGTGCCTGGTCAGGGGGTGCCGGGGTGGATGAGCAGTTCTTC	CAWSGGAGVDEQFF
TRBV7-2	-	TRBJ2-6	once	TGTGCCAGCAGCTTAAATCTACCGGGGACTGGGGCCAACGTCCTGACTTTC	CASSLNLPGTGANVLTF
TRBV15	-	TRBJ2-7	-	TGTGCCACCAGCAGCACCACAGGGAACGAGCAGTACTTC	CATSSTTGNEQYF
TRBV27	-	TRBJ2-1	-	TGTGCCACGGCTTCCTTTGTGGGGGCGGGCAATGAGCAGTTCTTC	CATASFVGAGNEQFF
TRBV9	-	TRBJ1-1	-	TGTGCCAGCAGCTATGACGGGGTGAACACTGAAGCTTTCTTT	CASSYDGVNTEAFF
TRBV7-6	TRBD2	TRBJ2-5	-	TGTGCCAGCAGCTCGAGCGGGGCCTGGGGGGAGACCCAGTACTTC	CASSSSGAWGETQYF
TRBV5-5	TRBD2	TRBJ2-7	-	TGTGCCAGCAGCATAGGGCGGGGGGGGCCGGTGGAGCAGTACTTC	CASSIGRGGPVEQYF
TRBV5-1	TRBD1	TRBJ2-7	-	TGCGCCAGCAGCGCGACAGGGGGCCTGTACGAGCAGTACTTC	CASSATGGLYEQYF
TRBV4-1	-	TRBJ2-7	-	TGCGCCAGCAGCCAGGGTCAGGGTGGCTCCTACGAGCAGTACTTC	CASSQGQGGSYEQYF
TRBV4-2	TRBD1	TRBJ2-7	-	TGTGCCAGCAGCCAAGATTACGGTGACAGGGAGACCTACGAGCAGTACTTC	CASSQDYGDRETYEQYF
TRBV7-6	-	TRBJ2-2	-	TGTGCCAGCAGCTTAGATCCAGGGGTTACCGGGGAGCTGTTTTTT	CASSLDPGVTGELFF
TRBV6-4	-	TRBJ1-2	-	TGTGCCAGCAGCTACGGGGCTAACTATGGCTACACCTTC	CASSYGANYGYTF
TRBV7-3	-	TRBJ2-1	-	TGTGCCAGCAGCTTAACGGGCCTTGCGGGGCAGTTCTTC	CASSLTGLAGQFF
TRBV28	-	TRBJ2-5	-	TGTGCCAGCAGTTCCCGGGACTTGAGCAGACGAGAGACCCAGTACTTC	CASSSRDLSRRETQYF
TRBV7-3	-	TRBJ2-1	-	TGTGCCAGCAGCCAGACAGGGACTAGTTTATGGAATGAGCAGTTCTTC	CASSQTGTSLWNEQFF
TRBV2	TRBD1	TRBJ2-7	-	TGTGCCAGCAGTGTCGCAGGGGGCTCCTACGAGCAGTACTTC	CASSVAGGSYEQYF
TRBV19	TRBD2	TRBJ2-3	-	TGTGCCAGTAAAGCCGAGACTAGCGGATATTTCACAGATACGCAGTATTTT	CASKAETSGYFTDTQYF
TRBV27	-	TRBJ1-3	-	TGTGCCAGCAGTTCGGGCTCAGGGGGAAACACCATATATTTT	CASSSGSGGNTIYF
TRBV9	-	TRBJ2-5	-	TGTGCCAGCAGCTCTGGACAGAAAGAGACCCAGTACTTC	CASSSGQKETQYF
TRBV2	-	TRBJ1-1	-	TGTGCCAGCAGTACGGACCCCCGGGGTGAAGCTTTCTTT	CASSTDPRGEAFF
TRBV2	TRBD1	TRBJ2-1	-	TGTGCCAGCAGTCGGGACAGGCGAGTGGGTGAGCAGTTCTTC	CASSRDRRVGEQFF
TRBV6-5	-	TRBJ2-3	-	TGTGCCAGCGGTCGGACTAGCACAGATACGCAGTATTTT	CASGRTSTDTQYF
TRBV6-6	-	TRBJ1-2	-	TGTGCCACCCGACAGACTAACTATGGCTACACCTTC	CATRQTNYGYTF
TRBV7-9	TRBD1	TRBJ2-7	-	TGTGCCAGCAGCTTAGAAGGGGGCCGCTCCTACGAGCAGTACTTC	CASSLEGGRSYEQYF
TRBV15	-	TRBJ1-2	-	TGTGCCACCAGTAGCTGGACGGACACTAACTATGGCTACACCTTC	CATSSWTDTNYGYTF
TRBV6-5	-	TRBJ2-5	once	TGTGCCAGCAGTTACTCGGAGAGCGTAGAGACCCAGTACTTC	CASSYSESVETQYF
TRBV11-2	-	TRBJ2-1	-	TGTGCCAGCGCGTGGGGGGGCCACGGTGAGCAGTTCTTC	CASAWGGHGEQFF